The present T cell receptor (beta chain) was sequenced within a study of spatial heterogeneity in lung cancer. Whole-study context: The donor group consisted of approximately 77 patients who had untreated, early-stage non-small cell lung cancer. Available follow-up PBMC samples were sequenced, at a median of about two years post-resection.

On each TCR cDNA molecule, a unique molecular identifier was present. MiXCR, run by TCRdb on the 5' RACE reads, gives a single entry per CDR3 protein. The sample shows under 25,000 distinct CDR3 sequences, more than 8% of them seen only once. This sample's time point: blood at routine non-recurrence follow-up after resection. Unsorted samples of tumor, nontumor lung or frozen PBMC had their whole RNA sequenced. The length of the CDR3 is 15 residues. Germline CDR1 is SGHRS and CDR2 is YFSETQ. Trimming pared 1 base from V and 3 bases from J, leaving 14 bases between. The V gene is TRBV5-1, the J gene TRBJ2-7; tentative D call: TRBD2 (6 bases). This TCR was recovered from a female donor with early-stage non-small cell lung cancer. This sample comprised PBMCs, obtained at follow-up. In nucleotides, the CDR3 is TGCGCCAGCAGCTTGAGGGCTGGGGGGTACTACGAGCAGTACTTC. It specifies CASSLRAGGYYEQYF.